Below, 8 T cell receptor beta chains from the same sample are listed, as sequenced in a study of cytomegalovirus exposure and HLA in healthy donors. PCR primers comprised 60 Vbeta and 13 Jbeta primers. Here immunoSEQ multiplex PCR was the method, and the copy in TCRdb shows in-frame clones only, minus some. Altogether approximately 150,000 clones are present, about four fifths being singletons, with the ten largest covering about 10%. The material sequenced was PBMCs. The receptors shown here come from a man aged 45-65 years in good health and CMV-seropositive.

CDR3 coding DNA: TGTGCCAGCAGCTTGTCCAGGGGAGGAAACACCATATATTTT. Translation gives CASSLSRGGNTIYF. The chain uses TRBV5-8 and TRBJ1-3; D is possibly TRBD1 (6 bases). The CDR3 runs 14 residues. In germline, CDR1 is SGHTS, CDR2 YDEGEE. V gave up 1 base and J gave up 4 bases, with 9 bases separating them.

The chain recombines TRBV6-5 with TRBJ1-5; 8 bases are a match to TRBD1. CDR1 MNHEY and CDR2 SVGAGI come from the germline V gene. V dropped 0 bases and J dropped 4; count of bases not matched to a gene: 2. The CDR3 covers 15 residues. CDR3 region: CASSYSWTGNQPQHF. CDR3 sequence (DNA): TGTGCCAGCAGTTACTCTTGGACAGGGAATCAGCCCCAGCATTTT.

The CDR3 here is CAWTTGVGYGYTF. The CDR3 DNA follows: TGTGCCTGGACTACAGGGGTTGGCTATGGCTACACCTTC. This chain links TRBV30 with TRBJ1-2, with TRBD1 matching 7 bases. Germline V gene data show CDR1 as GTSNPN and CDR2 as SVGIG (reference sequence). V lost 4 bases, J lost 4 bases, and 6 bases stayed unmatched. The CDR3 spans 13 residues.

The V gene is TRBV4-1, the J gene TRBJ2-1; 8 bases are shared with TRBD2. This CDR3 is 15 amino acids long. In germline, CDR1 is MGHRA, CDR2 YSYEKL. V dropped 6 bases and J dropped 2; count of bases not matched to a gene: 6. The CDR3 reads CASSEAGAPYNEQFF. The CDR3 nucleotides read TGCGCCAGCAGTGAAGCGGGAGCCCCCTACAATGAGCAGTTCTTC.

The J gene is TRBJ2-5, the V gene TRBV15; 10 positions agree with TRBD2. The CDR3 covers 16 residues. V shed 0 bases and J 7 bases; nucleotides not matched to a gene: 8. The germline V gene encodes CDR1 LNHNV and CDR2 YYDKDF (reference sequence). The CDR3 region is CATSRDSASGGGTQYF. The CDR3 region has the DNA TGTGCCACCAGCAGAGATTCGGCTAGCGGGGGTGGGACCCAGTACTTC. Using reference TRBV15 and TRBJ2-5 for the parts outside the CDR3, the full variable domain is DAMVIQNPRYQVTQFGKPVTLSCSQTLNHNVMYWYQQKSSQAPKLLFHYYDKDFNNEADTPDNFQSRRPNTSFCFLDIRSPGLGDTAMYLCATSRDSASGGGTQYFGPGTRLLVL.

With respect to this clone: Other DNA sequences in this sample translate to the same CDR3. The gene calls are TRBV6-6 and TRBJ2-7; 8 nucleotides match TRBD1. The CDR3 extends over 15 amino acids. The V segment lost 5 bases and the J segment 0 bases; nucleotides outside the gene matches: 6. Germline V gene lookup returns CDR1 MNHNY and CDR2 SVGAGI (reference sequence). The CDR3 reads CASSTRTGSSYEQYF. CDR3 bases: TGTGCCAGCAGTACCCGGACAGGGAGCTCCTACGAGCAGTACTTC.

This clone was seen a handful of times. The chain joins TRBV5-1 to TRBJ1-1, with D uncertain. Germline V gene sequence: CDR1 SGHRS, CDR2 YFSETQ. V lost 0 bases and J 3 bases, leaving 9 bases between the germline ends. This CDR3 is 14 amino acids long. This chain's CDR3 is CASSLDGRDTEAFF. The CDR3 DNA sequence: TGCGCCAGCAGCTTGGATGGTCGGGACACTGAAGCTTTCTTT.

V and J are TRBV4-3 and TRBJ2-7; D is unresolved. Trimming left V 3 bases short and J 2 bases short, with 14 bases between. Germline CDR1 and CDR2: LGHNA and YSLEER. The length of the CDR3 is 15 residues. DNA for the CDR3: TGCGCCAGCAGCCAGGCGCGAGGTTCGGCCTACGAGCAGTACTTC. Encoded protein: CASSQARGSAYEQYF.